This T cell receptor (beta chain) was identified during a study of blood T cell repertoires in COVID-19. Across the whole study: T cells, B-cell-depleted T cells, or PBMCs supplied cDNA or gDNA.

Germline CDR1 is MNHNY and CDR2 is SVGAGI (reference sequence). Germline trimming cut 2 bases from V and 11 bases from J; bases unmatched to any gene: 8. CDR3 size: 15 residues. As originally analysed: Amplification from reference gene primers served as the basis for estimated nucleated cell counts. Libraries were prepared by immunoSEQ multiplex PCR; TCRdb keeps only in-frame clonotypes and omits some of them. V, J and clone size reflect that table, while D and trimming were determined from the DNA. Here the sample spans about 100,000 clones, just over 90% being singletons. The source material was peripheral blood. This chain connects TRBV6-6 to TRBJ1-6; 8 bases map to TRBD1. This clonotype was sampled from a man in his fifties or sixties with active COVID-19. The CDR3 DNA follows: TGTGCCAGCAGTTACGGGACAGGCCGACCTGCACCCCTCCACTTT. Encoded protein: CASSYGTGRPAPLHF.